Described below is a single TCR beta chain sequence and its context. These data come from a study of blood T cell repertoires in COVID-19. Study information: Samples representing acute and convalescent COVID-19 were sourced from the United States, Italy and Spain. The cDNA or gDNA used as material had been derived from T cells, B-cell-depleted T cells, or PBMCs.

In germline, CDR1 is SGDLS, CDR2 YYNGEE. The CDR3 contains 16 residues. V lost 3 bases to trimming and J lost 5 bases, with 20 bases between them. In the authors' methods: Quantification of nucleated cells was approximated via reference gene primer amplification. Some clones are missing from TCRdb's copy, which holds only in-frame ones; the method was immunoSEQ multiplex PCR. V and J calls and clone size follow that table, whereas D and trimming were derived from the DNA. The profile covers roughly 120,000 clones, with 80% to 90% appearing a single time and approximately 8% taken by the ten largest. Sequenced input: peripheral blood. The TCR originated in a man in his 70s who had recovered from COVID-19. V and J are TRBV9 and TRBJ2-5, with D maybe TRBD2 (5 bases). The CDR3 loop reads CASSATPPGRGETQYF. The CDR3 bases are TGTGCCAGCAGCGCCACCCCCCCGGGGAGAGGGGAGACCCAGTACTTC.